Each of the 31 T cell receptor beta chains below was sequenced from the same sample in a study of blood T cell repertoires in COVID-19. The method was immunoSEQ multiplex PCR; TCRdb's version includes in-frame clones alone and lacks a portion of them. The table has about 160,000 clones, approximately 84% seen once. Sequencing was done on a sample of peripheral blood. The receptor source for this set is a woman aged 80 or over with acute or convalescent COVID-19.

This clone has a handful of counts. The gene calls are TRBV9 and TRBJ1-6; tentatively, D is TRBD1 (6 bases). With 2 bases removed from V and 3 bases from J, the gap between germline ends came to 9 bases. CDR3 length equals 15 residues. In germline, CDR1 is SGDLS, CDR2 YYNGEE. The CDR3 DNA reads as TGTGCCAGCAGCGTGGGGGACATCTATAATTCACCCCTCCACTTT. Translated, it gives CASSVGDIYNSPLHF.

CDR3 nucleotide sequence: TGTGCCAGCAGCTTAGGGGACAGGGGGCGGAAAGAGACCCAGTACTTC. This codes for CASSLGDRGRKETQYF. This chain joins TRBV7-9 and TRBJ2-5, with TRBD1 identical over 12 bases. CDR3 length: 16 residues. The ends lost 1 base at V and 3 bases at J; junction bases unmatched: 3. Germline lookup yields CDR1 SEHNR and CDR2 FQNEAQ (reference sequence).

The V call is TRBV28, the J call TRBJ2-7; unclear D gene. CDR1 and CDR2 (germline): MDHEN, SYDVKM. CDR3 length: 13 amino acids. The V end lost 4 bases, the J end lost 9 bases, and 16 bases lay between the germline ends. CDR3 nucleotides: TGTGCCAGCAGTTCTCCTCCCCAATCCGGGCAGTACTTC. It translates to CASSSPPQSGQYF.

The gene calls are TRBV29-1 and TRBJ2-5, with D possibly being TRBD2 (5 bases). The germline V gene has CDR1 SQVTM and CDR2 ANQGSEA. With 3 bases removed from V and 6 bases from J, the gap between germline ends came to 14 bases. The CDR3 contains 13 residues. CDR3 DNA sequence: TGCAGCGTTGATACGTCCTCCGGGAAGACCCAGTACTTC. Encoded protein: CSVDTSSGKTQYF.

This rearrangement joins TRBV18 to TRBJ1-4, with 7 bases fitting TRBD1. Trimming took 4 bases from V and 4 from J; bases not matched to a gene: 3. The germline V gene encodes CDR1 KGHSH and CDR2 LQKENI. The CDR3 is made up of 14 amino acids. DNA of the CDR3: TGTGCCAGCTCACGGGGACAGCTTAATGAAAAACTGTTTTTT. As protein: CASSRGQLNEKLFF.

The chain employs TRBV6-1 and TRBJ2-7; a weak D match, TRBD1 (6 bases). V was cut by 3 bases and J by 4 bases, with 13 bases left in between. The CDR3 consists of 14 residues. Germline CDR1 MNHNS, CDR2 SASEGT. The chain's CDR3 is CASSEQGISYEQYF. CDR3 in DNA: TGTGCCAGCAGTGAGCAGGGGATCTCTTACGAGCAGTACTTC.

This clone was recorded a few times. The chain is built from TRBV5-1 and TRBJ2-7; TRBD1 matches at 7 bases. The V gene end was trimmed by 5 bases and the J gene end by 0 bases; junction bases not matched to a gene: 5. CDR1 SGHRS and CDR2 YFSETQ come from the germline V gene. This CDR3 is 14 amino acids long. The DNA for the CDR3 is TGCGCCAGCAGTAAAGGGGGCAGCTCCTACGAGCAGTACTTC. It encodes CASSKGGSSYEQYF. The whole variable domain, filled in from reference TRBV5-1 and TRBJ2-7, reads KAGVTQTPRYLIKTRGQQVTLSCSPISGHRSVSWYQQTPGQGLQFLFEYFSETQRNKGNFPGRFSGRQFSNSRSEMNVSTLELGDSALYLCASSKGGSSYEQYFGPGTRLTVT.

This chain links TRBV19 with TRBJ2-5; D is perhaps TRBD1 (6 bases). Germline-derived CDR1 and CDR2 are LNHDA and SQIVND (reference sequence). CDR3 length equals 15 residues. Trimming took off 5 bases at V and 4 bases at J, with 17 bases between the two ends. The CDR3 region has the DNA TGTGCCAGTAGTCCTCAGACAGGTTTGGGAGAGACCCAGTACTTC. The encoded protein is CASSPQTGLGETQYF.

V gene TRBV7-9 combines with J gene TRBJ1-2; D perhaps matches TRBD1 (5 bases). With 3 bases removed from V and 8 bases from J, the gap between germline ends came to 16 bases. There are 14 residues in the CDR3. Germline-derived CDR1 and CDR2 are SEHNR and FQNEAQ (reference sequence). This chain's CDR3 is CASSLGGRDLGYTF. The CDR3 coding sequence is TGTGCCAGCAGCTTGGGGGGACGGGACTTAGGCTACACCTTC.

The rearrangement uses TRBV6-5 and TRBJ1-3, with 9 bases identical to TRBD1. Per the germline V gene, CDR1 is MNHEY and CDR2 is SVGAGI. There are 15 residues in the CDR3. Germline trimming cut 7 bases from V and 0 bases from J; bases unmatched to any gene: 4. CDR3 in DNA: TGTGCCAGCATATCGGACAGGGGCTCTGGAAACACCATATATTTT. Translated, it gives CASISDRGSGNTIYF.

CDR3 in DNA: TGTGCCAGCAGCGTCGGGACAATTGAAAAACTGTTTTTT. It translates to CASSVGTIEKLFF. The chain is built from TRBV7-2 and TRBJ1-4; D possibly corresponds to TRBD1 (6 bases). Trimming pared 5 bases from V and 7 bases from J, leaving 11 bases between. The germline gives CDR1 SGHTA, CDR2 FQGNSA. This CDR3 is 13 amino acids long.

V gene TRBV11-2 combines with J gene TRBJ1-2; 9 bases align to TRBD1. The CDR3 is 15 residues long. Germline values: CDR1 SGHAT, CDR2 FQNNGV. The trim removed 6 bases at V and 2 bases at J, leaving 7 bases unmatched. CDR3 sequence: CASRRGQGPNYGYTF. The DNA for the CDR3 is TGTGCCAGCAGAAGGGGACAGGGTCCCAACTATGGCTACACCTTC.

This clone was observed a single time. This chain uses TRBV3-1 (or the pseudogene TRBV3-2) with TRBJ2-3; 10 nucleotides line up with TRBD1. V gave up 1 base and J gave up 7 bases; unmatched junction bases: 2. The CDR3 extends over 14 amino acids. The germline gives CDR1 LGHDT, CDR2 YNNKEL (reference sequence). The CDR3 sequence: CASSQGQGANTQYF. The CDR3 bases are TGTGCCAGCAGCCAAGGACAGGGGGCAAATACGCAGTATTTT.

This chain connects TRBV4-1 to TRBJ1-5; weak D call: TRBD1 (5 bases). Trimming stripped 0 bases from V and 7 bases from J, with 13 bases between. CDR1 MGHRA and CDR2 YSYEKL come from the germline V gene. This CDR3 has 15 amino acids. The CDR3 DNA is TGCGCCAGCAGCCAAGATTGGAGGGGTGGGCAGCCCCAGCATTTT. This codes for CASSQDWRGGQPQHF.

This clone is a singleton in its sample. This chain links TRBV6-5 with TRBJ1-2; 7 bases line up with TRBD1. Germline trimming cut 6 bases from V and 4 bases from J; bases unmatched to any gene: 2. CDR1 is MNHEY and CDR2 is SVGAGI in the germline V gene. The CDR3 runs 12 residues. The CDR3 sequence is CASRGQSYGYTF. The CDR3 bases are TGTGCCAGCAGGGGACAGTCCTATGGCTACACCTTC.

This clone was detected a few times. The chain links TRBV6-5 to TRBJ1-5, with TRBD1 matching 8 bases. The V segment lost 5 bases and the J segment 4 bases; nucleotides outside the gene matches: 4. CDR1 and CDR2 (germline): MNHEY, SVGAGI. The CDR3 covers 14 residues. Here the CDR3 reads CASSRTGLNQPQHF. CDR3 coding DNA: TGTGCCAGCAGTAGGACAGGGTTGAATCAGCCCCAGCATTTT.

The chain is built from TRBV28 and TRBJ2-7; maybe TRBD2 (5 bases). Trimming removed 7 bases from V and 3 bases from J, with 10 bases in between. The length of the CDR3 is 12 residues. Germline CDR1 reads MDHEN; CDR2 reads SYDVKM. CDR3 sequence: CASTAGYYEQYF. CDR3 in DNA: TGTGCCAGCACGGCGGGCTACTACGAGCAGTACTTC.

This rearrangement joins TRBV7-6 to TRBJ2-1, with a weak D call TRBD2 (6 bases). This CDR3 is built from 18 residues. From germline, CDR1 is SGHVS and CDR2 FNYEAQ. V was cut by 4 bases and J by 2 bases, with 21 bases left in between. The DNA for the CDR3 is TGTGCCAGCAGCTCAACAGCAGGGTCTAGCGCCACCTACAATGAGCAGTTCTTC. Translating it yields CASSSTAGSSATYNEQFF.

The genes are TRBV6-5 and TRBJ2-4; 7 bases agree with TRBD2. Unmatched junction bases numbered 8, after V lost 6 bases and J lost 3 bases. Looked up from germline, CDR1 is MNHEY and CDR2 is SVGAGI. The CDR3 is 15 residues long. DNA of the CDR3: TGTGCCAGCAGAACCGGGACTACCATCAAAAACATTCAGTACTTC. Protein sequence: CASRTGTTIKNIQYF.

About this clone: This sample also contains other DNA sequences that code for the same CDR3. The rearrangement uses TRBV5-1 and TRBJ1-5, with D possibly TRBD1 on 6 matching bases. Germline V CDR1 and CDR2: SGHRS, YFSETQ. Trimming pared 2 bases from V and 2 bases from J, leaving 8 bases between. The CDR3 sequence is 14 residues long. CDR3: CASSLEGGNQPQHF. CDR3 coding DNA: TGCGCCAGCAGCTTAGAGGGGGGCAATCAGCCCCAGCATTTT.

The chain carries TRBV10-2 and TRBJ2-1, with 9 nucleotides matching TRBD2. Losses at the gene ends were 8 bases for V and 0 bases for J; bases not matched to a gene: 11. The CDR3 has 17 amino acids. Germline assignment: CDR1 WSHSY and CDR2 SAAADI. CDR3: CASLGASGTSSYNEQFF. The CDR3 nucleotides are TGCGCCAGCCTGGGGGCTAGCGGGACCAGCTCCTACAATGAGCAGTTCTTC.

This clone was counted a few times. The CDR3 bases are TGTGCCACCAGCAGAGATCGGAACAGGGATTCACCCCTCCACTTT. It is translated as CATSRDRNRDSPLHF. The V and J genes are TRBV15 and TRBJ1-6, with D possibly TRBD1 on 6 matching bases. V gave up 0 bases and J gave up 8 bases, with 11 bases separating them. The CDR3 contains 15 residues. From germline, CDR1 is LNHNV and CDR2 YYDKDF (reference sequence). Together with reference TRBV15 and TRBJ1-6, the CDR3 gives the full variable domain: DAMVIQNPRYQVTQFGKPVTLSCSQTLNHNVMYWYQQKSSQAPKLLFHYYDKDFNNEADTPDNFQSRRPNTSFCFLDIRSPGLGDTAMYLCATSRDRNRDSPLHFGNGTRLTVT.

V gene TRBV3-1 (or the pseudogene TRBV3-2) combines with J gene TRBJ1-3; 12 bases agree with TRBD1. This CDR3 spans 17 amino acids. The germline V gene encodes CDR1 LGHDT and CDR2 YNNKEL (reference sequence). The trim removed 0 bases at V and 3 bases at J, leaving 3 bases unmatched. Here the CDR3 reads CASSQDGTGGYGNTIYF. The CDR3 DNA follows: TGTGCCAGCAGCCAAGACGGGACAGGGGGCTATGGAAACACCATATATTTT.

This chain connects TRBV11-2 to TRBJ2-1, with TRBD2 matching over 7 bases. Trimming took 5 bases from V and 7 from J; bases not matched to a gene: 8. The CDR3 loop spans 14 amino acids. The germline CDR1 and CDR2 sequences are SGHAT and FQNNGV. As DNA, the CDR3 is TGTGCCAGCAGCCCCGTAGGGCGGGAGAATGAGCAGTTCTTC. It encodes CASSPVGRENEQFF.

The chain combines TRBV5-5 with TRBJ2-7; 8 positions match TRBD2. The CDR3 has 15 amino acids. Germline V CDR1 and CDR2: SGHKS, YYEKEE (reference sequence). Trimming cost V 4 bases and J 7 bases; bases outside gene matches: 13. CDR3 residues: CASSNPGLARAEQYF. CDR3 DNA: TGTGCCAGCAGCAATCCTGGACTAGCTAGGGCGGAGCAGTACTTC.

The chain combines TRBV28 with TRBJ2-7, with 9 nucleotides matching TRBD2. The germline V gene has CDR1 MDHEN and CDR2 SYDVKM. Germline trimming cut 4 bases from V and 7 bases from J; bases unmatched to any gene: 17. The CDR3 runs to 17 residues. This CDR3 is CASSSGRLAGHGGEQYF. In nucleotides, the CDR3 is TGTGCCAGCAGTTCGGGACGTCTAGCGGGGCATGGGGGAGAGCAGTACTTC.

This chain joins TRBV5-1 and TRBJ1-2, with 9 bases matching TRBD1. From germline, CDR1 is SGHRS and CDR2 YFSETQ. Unmatched junction bases numbered 5, after V lost 6 bases and J lost 2 bases. This CDR3 has 14 residues. CDR3 sequence reads: CASTRDRVNYGYTF. In DNA form, the CDR3 reads TGCGCCAGCACCCGGGACAGGGTGAACTATGGCTACACCTTC.

This clone was found once. This chain links TRBV19 with TRBJ2-1; 14 nucleotides line up with TRBD2. The junction had 8 bases not matched to a gene; V was cut back by 7 bases and J by 9 bases. The length of the CDR3 is 15 residues. The germline CDR1 and CDR2 sequences are LNHDA and SQIVND (reference sequence). As DNA, the CDR3 is TGTGCCAGTACCCCGGGACTAGCGGGAGTAGCTGAGCAGTTCTTC. Translated, it gives CASTPGLAGVAEQFF.

This chain links TRBV5-4 with TRBJ1-2, with 8 bases identical to TRBD1. Germline assignment: CDR1 SGHNT and CDR2 YYREEE (reference sequence). This CDR3 comprises 14 residues. The J segment lost 8 bases and the V segment lost 4 bases, leaving 10 bases of the junction unmatched. CDR3 DNA sequence: TGTGCCAGCAGCGGGGTACAGGGGGAACTAGGCTACACCTTC. Translating it yields CASSGVQGELGYTF. The full variable domain, in which reference TRBV5-4 and TRBJ1-2 provide the parts outside the CDR3, is ETGVTQSPTHLIKTRGQQVTLRCSSQSGHNTVSWYQQALGQGPQFIFQYYREEENGRGNFPPRFSGLQFPNYSSELNVNALELDDSALYLCASSGVQGELGYTFGSGTRLTVV.

The V call is TRBV28, the J call TRBJ2-7, with D perhaps TRBD1 (7 bases). Trimming took off 8 bases at V and 3 bases at J, with 11 bases between the two ends. Germline V lookup: CDR1 MDHEN, CDR2 SYDVKM. The CDR3 covers 12 residues. The CDR3 DNA is TGTGCCAGCTCAGGGGGAGGCTACGAGCAGTACTTC. It yields the protein CASSGGGYEQYF.

The gene calls are TRBV7-9 and TRBJ1-1; D call uncertain. The V gene's germline CDR1 is SEHNR and CDR2 FQNEAQ (reference sequence). V shed 6 bases and J shed 0 bases, with 14 bases lying between them. The CDR3 has 15 residues. This CDR3 is CASRSRVGLNTEAFF. The CDR3 DNA follows: TGTGCCAGCAGGTCCCGAGTGGGCTTGAACACTGAAGCTTTCTTT.